This T cell receptor beta chain is drawn from a study of CD4 T cells in relation to SARS-CoV-2 and coronaviruses. The overall study: Shared crossreactive spike epitopes were mapped to their HLA restriction.

Unexposed donor CD4+ T cells date from about 2011-2018, before the COVID-19 pandemic. Isolation of CD4+ T cells took place after less than twelve days in culture. Each well had two million PBMCs in around 5% human AB serum with IL-2. Germline V CDR1 and CDR2: SGHRS, YFSETQ. Trimming removed 6 bases at V and 1 base at J, with 16 bases between. This CDR3 comprises 15 residues. Study results and caveats: Roughly three fifths of donors had memory CD4+ clonotypes crossrecognizing SARS-CoV-2 and common cold coronavirus spike.

Clones were sequenced by immunoSEQ multiplex PCR, and TCRdb holds only the in-frame ones, with some missing. Of 31,000 or so clones listed, roughly 78% are singletons. A word on this clone: Antigen: not known.

V is TRBV5-1 and J is TRBJ1-2; D is unresolved. Sequenced: CD4+ T cells from PBMCs, cultured in vitro. This receptor was taken from a human donor in good health. The CDR3 DNA reads TGCGCCAGCACCCCGGGTGCGACGGATAACTATGGCTACACCTTC. It specifies CASTPGATDNYGYTF. Filled out from reference TRBV5-1 and TRBJ1-2, the complete variable domain reads KAGVTQTPRYLIKTRGQQVTLSCSPISGHRSVSWYQQTPGQGLQFLFEYFSETQRNKGNFPGRFSGRQFSNSRSEMNVSTLELGDSALYLCASTPGATDNYGYTFGSGTRLTVV.